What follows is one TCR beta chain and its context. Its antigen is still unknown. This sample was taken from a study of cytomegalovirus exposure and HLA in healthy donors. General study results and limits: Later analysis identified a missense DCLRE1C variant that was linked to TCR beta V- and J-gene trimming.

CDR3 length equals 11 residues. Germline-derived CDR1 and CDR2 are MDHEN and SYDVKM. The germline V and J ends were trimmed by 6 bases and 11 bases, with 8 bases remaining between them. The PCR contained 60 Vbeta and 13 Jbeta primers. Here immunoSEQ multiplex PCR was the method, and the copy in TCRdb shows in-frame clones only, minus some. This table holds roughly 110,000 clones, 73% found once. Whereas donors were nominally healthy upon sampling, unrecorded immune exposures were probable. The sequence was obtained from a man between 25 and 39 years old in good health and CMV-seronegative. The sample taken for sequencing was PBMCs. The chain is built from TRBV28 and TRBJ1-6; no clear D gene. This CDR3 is CASRSVPPLHF. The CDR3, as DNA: TGTGCCAGCAGGAGCGTTCCACCCCTCCACTTT. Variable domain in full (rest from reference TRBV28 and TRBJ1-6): DVKVTQSSRYLVKRTGEKVFLECVQDMDHENMFWYRQDPGLGLRLIYFSYDVKMKEKGDIPEGYSVSREKKERFSLILESASTNQTSMYLCASRSVPPLHFGNGTRLTVT.